This T cell receptor (beta chain) was identified during a study of early T cells in non-severe SARS-CoV-2 infection (dated by TCRdb to the early 2020s). Looking at the study overall: Because TCR sequencing was done on bulk RNA from unsorted whole blood, the alpha and beta chains could not be paired.

This clonotype appeared a few times. Its antigen is currently not known. Within one base of it there is no much larger clone, and no base qualities were kept. Set within a cohort of healthcare workers in London, UK, this nested case-control study involved weekly PCR testing of nasopharyngeal swabs along with blood sampling. Between 23 and 31 March 2020, the week of the UK lockdown, healthcare workers were enrolled and then followed up weekly for as long as 16 weeks. V ends up 0 bases short and J 4 bases short, with an unmatched junction base count of 6. The CDR3 sequence holds 17 residues, the cysteine and phenylalanine included. Just CDR3 DNA is preserved here, 51 bases in frame from base 1. The germline V gene encodes CDR1 LGHNA and CDR2 YNFKEQ. Library preparation was by 5' RACE. These reads were obtained on a NextSeq 500. In the TCR library protocol, unique molecular identifiers were attached to individual cDNA molecules to correct for PCR bias and sequencing error. Sequencing covered both TCR alpha and beta chains, and within each sample the abundances of alpha and beta sequences were tightly co-correlated. The study's own analysis went as follows. Decombinator V4 was used to annotate TCR sequences for V gene, J gene and CDR3. TCRs were defined as expanded if a significant change between any two time points was detected under a Poisson model with p below 0.0001. Abundances of TCRs were expressed as counts per million after normalisation to the total number of TCRs sequenced in each sample. MAIT TCRs were defined by TRAV1-2 paired with TRAJ12, TRAJ20 or TRAJ33, and iNKT TCRs by TRAV10 paired with TRAJ18. VDJdb, accessed 1 November 2021, was searched for CMV, EBV and SARS-CoV-2 annotated TCRs, with TCRs annotated for multiple antigens excluded. The public reads were reprocessed in TCRdb via fastp at Q25 and MiXCR, keeping in-frame beta chains. Each CDR3 protein appears once, grouped with its most common genes and DNA. The V and J calls, along with clone size, are taken from TCRdb and not from the paper's own processing. The sample table contains some 80,000 distinct CDR3 sequences; only one count was recorded for more than 9% of them. The top ten clonotypes cover 6.5% to 9% of the sample.

The full study reports these points: VDJdb matching was skewed toward anti-spike CD8 responses and likely underestimated virus-specific expansions, missing private and CD4 specificities.

Sequences were derived from whole blood, sampled at baseline. The chain employs TRBV4-2 and TRBJ2-3, with 11 bases in between that match TRBD2. The clonotype originates from an adult who was a healthcare worker with PCR-confirmed SARS-CoV-2 infection or an uninfected control (not recorded which). The CDR3 in this case is CASSQESLAGGSDTQYF. In nucleotides, the sequence is TGTGCCAGCAGCCAAGAATCGCTAGCGGGAGGTTCAGATACGCAGTATTTT.